These T cell receptor beta chains were read from a single sample in a study of shared T cell receptors in the human thymus. Produced via immunoSEQ multiplex PCR; TCRdb's table is partial and in-frame only. The data contain approximately 490,000 clones, roughly 74% of them singletons. The sample was also linked to a second study, of human thymus T cells.

What was sequenced was thymocytes. Receptors were obtained from a boy younger than two with a congenital heart defect. CDR3s leave out the opening cysteine and the closing phenylalanine or tryptophan. Each record gives: V gene, J gene, D gene, CDR3 protein. D genes are given only for firm matches.

v_gene: TRBV9
j_gene: TRBJ2-5
d_gene: TRBD2
CDR3aa: ASSVGAGGPLETQY

v_gene: TRBV27
j_gene: TRBJ2-7
d_gene: TRBD2
CDR3aa: ASRPQGGRGGYEQY

v_gene: TRBV27
j_gene: TRBJ2-7
d_gene: NA
CDR3aa: ASSLGGSYEQY

v_gene: TRBV29-1
j_gene: TRBJ2-1
d_gene: TRBD1
CDR3aa: SVSRDRGPNEQF

v_gene: TRBV5-4
j_gene: TRBJ1-1
d_gene: NA
CDR3aa: ASSLPASAGSPEAF

v_gene: TRBV5-1
j_gene: TRBJ1-2
d_gene: NA
CDR3aa: ASSLDRTGYGYT

v_gene: TRBV7-9
j_gene: TRBJ2-1
d_gene: TRBD2
CDR3aa: ASSLTWAGGPRGNEQF

v_gene: TRBV2
j_gene: TRBJ2-1
d_gene: TRBD2
CDR3aa: AGRGLAGVREQF

v_gene: TRBV5-1
j_gene: TRBJ2-1
d_gene: TRBD2
CDR3aa: ASSLIPGWRENHNEQF

v_gene: TRBV4-1
j_gene: TRBJ2-6
d_gene: NA
CDR3aa: ASSPTTGANVLT

v_gene: TRBV7-9
j_gene: TRBJ2-7
d_gene: TRBD2
CDR3aa: ASSLKGAGGHEQY

v_gene: TRBV12-5
j_gene: TRBJ2-1
d_gene: NA
CDR3aa: ASGSFKDSKQF

v_gene: TRBV7-8
j_gene: TRBJ2-1
d_gene: TRBD2
CDR3aa: ASTRPGLASEQF

v_gene: TRBV28
j_gene: TRBJ2-1
d_gene: TRBD2
CDR3aa: ASSLSLADNEQF

v_gene: TRBV6-5
j_gene: TRBJ2-1
d_gene: TRBD2
CDR3aa: ACGGTGRAREQF

v_gene: TRBV13
j_gene: TRBJ2-7
d_gene: TRBD1
CDR3aa: ASSSGQNYEQY

v_gene: TRBV7-2
j_gene: TRBJ2-7
d_gene: NA
CDR3aa: ASRPGQLYEQY

v_gene: TRBV28
j_gene: TRBJ1-2
d_gene: TRBD1
CDR3aa: ASTGTGALHGYT

v_gene: TRBV5-6
j_gene: TRBJ2-1
d_gene: TRBD1
CDR3aa: ASSGGQGPDLPLF

v_gene: TRBV6-5
j_gene: TRBJ2-1
d_gene: NA
CDR3aa: ASSPSRAENNEQF

v_gene: TRBV19
j_gene: TRBJ2-5
d_gene: NA
CDR3aa: ASSRTPETQY

v_gene: TRBV11-3
j_gene: TRBJ2-5
d_gene: NA
CDR3aa: ASSPPSGESDQETQY

v_gene: TRBV2
j_gene: TRBJ1-2
d_gene: NA
CDR3aa: ASGGAGTYGYT

v_gene: TRBV10-3
j_gene: TRBJ2-1
d_gene: NA
CDR3aa: AISESRPTSIGYNEQF

v_gene: TRBV15
j_gene: TRBJ2-5
d_gene: NA
CDR3aa: ATSWGGLEETQY

v_gene: TRBV4-3
j_gene: TRBJ1-2
d_gene: NA
CDR3aa: ASSQEYVFAGGYT

v_gene: TRBV30
j_gene: NA
d_gene: NA
CDR3aa: AWRGGESSGPYEQY

v_gene: TRBV29-1
j_gene: TRBJ2-2
d_gene: NA
CDR3aa: SAAGLPSDTGELF

v_gene: TRBV5-1
j_gene: TRBJ2-1
d_gene: TRBD2
CDR3aa: ASSLLPSLAGVPSNPYNEQF

v_gene: TRBV4-1
j_gene: TRBJ1-4
d_gene: NA
CDR3aa: ASSQGTANEKLF

v_gene: TRBV6-5
j_gene: TRBJ2-3
d_gene: TRBD1
CDR3aa: ASSRTGTGSDTQY

v_gene: TRBV28
j_gene: TRBJ2-1
d_gene: TRBD1
CDR3aa: ASSQGQGAPNEQF